The sequence of this T cell receptor (beta chain) was determined in a study of CD8+ T cells in alopecia areata. Study-level background: Affected scalp percentage set treated patients' severity scores.

Treatment of the sample: oral pan-JAK inhibitor, 5-10 mg twice daily. Isolated RNA was reverse transcribed into cDNA used as the sequencing template. Clones were read by immunoSEQ multiplex PCR, and TCRdb kept only the in-frame ones, dropping some. Seen here are roughly 230,000 clones, roughly 44% observed once, and the top ten hold around 2.8%. Germline V gives CDR1 SGDLS, CDR2 YYNGEE. V was pared by 4 bases and J by 5 bases, with 14 bases between. The CDR3 extends over 14 amino acids. This TCR derives from a human donor with alopecia areata. Sequences were derived from CD4+ T cells sorted from blood, sampled around week 37, from a patient treated with tofacitinib. The gene calls are TRBV9 and TRBJ2-3, with D maybe TRBD2 (6 bases). CDR3 loop: CASSTPSGGDTQYF. DNA of the CDR3: TGTGCCAGCAGCACCCCTTCCGGGGGAGATACGCAGTATTTT.